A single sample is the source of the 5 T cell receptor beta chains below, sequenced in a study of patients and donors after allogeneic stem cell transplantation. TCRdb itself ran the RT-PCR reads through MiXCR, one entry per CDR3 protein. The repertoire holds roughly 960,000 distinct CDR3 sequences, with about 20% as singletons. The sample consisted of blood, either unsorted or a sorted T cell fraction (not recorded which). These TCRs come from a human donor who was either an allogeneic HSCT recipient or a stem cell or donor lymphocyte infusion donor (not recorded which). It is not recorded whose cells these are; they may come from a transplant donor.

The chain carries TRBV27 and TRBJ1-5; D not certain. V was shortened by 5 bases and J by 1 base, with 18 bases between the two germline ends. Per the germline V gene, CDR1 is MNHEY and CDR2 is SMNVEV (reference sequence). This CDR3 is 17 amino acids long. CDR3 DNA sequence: TGTGCCAGCAGTGCCCGGGCGGGCGGATTAAGCAATCAGCCCCAGCATTTT. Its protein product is CASSARAGGLSNQPQHF.

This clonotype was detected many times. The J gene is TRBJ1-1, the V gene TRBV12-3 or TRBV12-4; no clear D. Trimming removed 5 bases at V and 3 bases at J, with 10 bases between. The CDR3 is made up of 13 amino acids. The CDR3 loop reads CASSPPRYTEAFF. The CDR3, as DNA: TGTGCCAGCAGTCCCCCAAGGTACACTGAAGCTTTCTTT.

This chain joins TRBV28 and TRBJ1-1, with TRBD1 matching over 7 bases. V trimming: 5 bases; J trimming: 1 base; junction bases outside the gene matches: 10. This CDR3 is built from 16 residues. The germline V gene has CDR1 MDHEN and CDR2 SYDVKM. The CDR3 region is CASSASGTVENTEAFF. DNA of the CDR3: TGTGCCAGCAGTGCCTCCGGGACAGTAGAGAACACTGAAGCTTTCTTT.

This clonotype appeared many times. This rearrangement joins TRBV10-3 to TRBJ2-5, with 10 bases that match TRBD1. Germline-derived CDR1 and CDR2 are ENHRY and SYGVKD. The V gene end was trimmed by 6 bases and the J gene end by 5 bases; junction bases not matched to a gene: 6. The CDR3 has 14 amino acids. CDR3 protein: CAIRGQGLLETQYF. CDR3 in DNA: TGTGCCATCAGGGGACAGGGGCTATTGGAGACCCAGTACTTC.

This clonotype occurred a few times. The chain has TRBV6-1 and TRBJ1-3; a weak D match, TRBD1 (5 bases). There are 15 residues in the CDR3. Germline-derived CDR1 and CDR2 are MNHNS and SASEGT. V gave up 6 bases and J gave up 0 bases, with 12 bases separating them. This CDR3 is CASRRDQGSGNTIYF. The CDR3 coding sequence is TGTGCCAGCAGGAGGGACCAAGGCTCTGGAAACACCATATATTTT.